This entry lists 18 T cell receptor beta chains sequenced from one sample in a study of Ad26.COV2.S vaccination and SARS-CoV-2 variants. Produced via immunoSEQ multiplex PCR; TCRdb's table is partial and in-frame only. The table has 400,000 or so clones, 80% to 90% seen once; the top ten hold roughly 3.5%. Specified treatment: 19 received Ad26.COV2.S at low or high dose, single or two shots; about five received placebo; per-sample allocation not given. Sampling was performed 63 days after the first vaccine or placebo injection. The starting material was peripheral blood, obtained in a trial of Ad26.COV2.S vaccine versus placebo. The receptors were gathered from a person between 18 and 65 years old who received the Ad26.COV2.S COVID-19 vaccine or a placebo.

The gene calls are TRBV4-1 and TRBJ1-6; possible D gene TRBD1, 5 bases. CDR1 MGHRA and CDR2 YSYEKL come from the germline V gene. V was cut by 4 bases and J by 10 bases, with 17 bases left in between. This CDR3 comprises 15 residues. As DNA, the CDR3 is TGCGCCAGCAGCCTAGACCAGTTAGGGGCGTCACCCCTCCACTTT. This encodes CASSLDQLGASPLHF.

The chain links TRBV25-1 to TRBJ1-3; D gene uncertain. From germline, CDR1 is MGHDK and CDR2 SYGVNS. V was clipped by 4 bases and J by 4 bases, with 20 bases between them. The CDR3 consists of 17 residues. CDR3 sequence reads: CASSGPQSTRTGNTIYF. The CDR3 nucleotides are TGTGCCAGCAGTGGCCCCCAATCAACGCGTACCGGAAACACCATATATTTT.

A word on this clone: The sample contains more than one DNA sequence encoding this CDR3. The chain recombines TRBV5-4 with TRBJ2-3, with no clear D. Looked up from germline, CDR1 is SGHNT and CDR2 is YYREEE (reference sequence). Trimming took off 4 bases at V and 4 bases at J, with 7 bases between the two ends. This CDR3 contains 12 residues. The CDR3 DNA sequence: TGTGCCAGCAGCCGACGCCCAGATACGCAGTATTTT. Its protein is CASSRRPDTQYF.

In DNA, the CDR3 is TGTGCCAGCAGAGCCGGACCACGAGACGCGAGCTCCTACAATGAGCAGTTCTTC. It encodes CASRAGPRDASSYNEQFF. This chain uses TRBV7-9 with TRBJ2-1; no clear D. V lost 6 bases and J lost 0, with 21 bases in between. The CDR3 covers 18 residues. CDR1 and CDR2 from the germline V gene are SEHNR and FQNEAQ (reference sequence). The full variable domain, rest sourced from reference TRBV7-9 and TRBJ2-1, is DTGVSQNPRHKITKRGQNVTFRCDPISEHNRLYWYRQTLGQGPEFLTYFQNEAQLEKSRLLSDRFSAERPKGSFSTLEIQRTEQGDSAMYLCASRAGPRDASSYNEQFFGPGTRLTVL.

V is TRBV6-4 and J is TRBJ2-1; 10 positions agree with TRBD2. The CDR3 totals 14 residues. Germline loops: CDR1 MRHNA, CDR2 SNTAGT. The V gene end was trimmed by 2 bases and the J gene end by 14 bases; junction bases not matched to a gene: 9. The CDR3 sequence: CASSDTSAGGPEFF. The CDR3 DNA reads as TGTGCCAGCAGTGACACCTCAGCGGGGGGGCCTGAGTTCTTC.

The chain is built from TRBV6-5 and TRBJ1-1; 10 bases match TRBD1. V was pared by 6 bases and J by 12 bases, with 13 bases of the junction left unmatched. The CDR3 sequence is 14 residues long. Germline-derived CDR1 and CDR2 are MNHEY and SVGAGI. CDR3 in amino acids: CASSETGTGAKSFF. Written as DNA, the CDR3 is TGTGCCAGCAGCGAGACCGGGACAGGGGCGAAATCTTTCTTT.

This chain uses TRBV18 with TRBJ2-7; D is perhaps TRBD2 (5 bases). CDR3 size: 17 residues. Germline CDR1 reads KGHSH; CDR2 reads LQKENI. Trimming took off 1 base at V and 5 bases at J, with 21 bases between the two ends. The CDR3 protein is CASSPLASRGSVNEQYF. For the CDR3, the DNA is TGTGCCAGCTCACCACTGGCCAGTAGAGGGTCAGTAAACGAGCAGTACTTC.

V gene TRBV5-1 combines with J gene TRBJ2-3; TRBD2 matches at 12 bases. The germline V gene has CDR1 SGHRS and CDR2 YFSETQ. This CDR3 region has 17 residues. V was clipped by 3 bases and J by 1 base; unmatched bases: 6. The CDR3 DNA sequence: TGCGCCAGCAGCTCGGGACTAGCGGGCGCTGGCACAGATACGCAGTATTTT. Amino acids: CASSSGLAGAGTDTQYF.

Comment on this clone: The same CDR3 also results from other DNA sequences found in this sample. The chain is built from TRBV29-1 and TRBJ2-3; D is perhaps TRBD1 or TRBD2 (6 bases each). CDR3 length equals 12 residues. Germline CDR1 and CDR2: SQVTM and ANQGSEA. Trimming pared 3 bases from V and 5 bases from J, leaving 9 bases between. CDR3: CSVDGGGDTQYF. The CDR3 DNA reads TGCAGCGTTGACGGGGGCGGAGATACGCAGTATTTT.

The V and J genes are TRBV11-2 and TRBJ2-1; D is unclear. Trimming stripped 1 base from V and 1 base from J, with 5 bases between. The germline gives CDR1 SGHAT, CDR2 FQNNGV. The CDR3 is made up of 14 amino acids. CDR3 loop: CASSLGLSYNEQFF. The CDR3 DNA reads as TGTGCCAGCAGCTTAGGGCTTTCCTACAATGAGCAGTTCTTC.

V is TRBV27 and J is TRBJ1-2; TRBD1 matches 8 bases. Germline lookup yields CDR1 MNHEY and CDR2 SMNVEV (reference sequence). The length of the CDR3 is 16 residues. V was clipped by 5 bases and J by 3 bases; unmatched bases: 11. The CDR3 bases are TGTGCCAGCAGTCCCATTTCCTGGGACAGGCACTATGGCTACACCTTC. It specifies CASSPISWDRHYGYTF.

The chain couples TRBV10-3 to TRBJ1-1; D possibly corresponds to TRBD1 (5 bases). The germline V gene has CDR1 ENHRY and CDR2 SYGVKD. Trimming removed 6 bases from V and 2 bases from J, with 13 bases in between. The CDR3 has 14 amino acids. CDR3 in amino acids: CAISLSGENTEAFF. The CDR3 DNA is TGTGCCATCAGCCTCTCGGGGGAAAACACTGAAGCTTTCTTT.

The gene calls are TRBV7-8 and TRBJ2-7; the D is unclear. CDR1 is SGHVS and CDR2 is FQNEAQ in the germline V gene. The CDR3 runs to 15 residues. Trimming cost V 5 bases and J 0 bases, with 14 bases left between them. CDR3 region: CASSQELDVSYEQYF. The CDR3 nucleotides are TGTGCCAGCAGCCAGGAACTGGACGTCTCCTACGAGCAGTACTTC.

For this clone: One end of the junction fails to match germline, which may point to a read error. This chain links TRBV7-6 with TRBJ2-1, with TRBD2 identical over 9 bases. The CDR3 is made up of 16 amino acids. Germline V gives CDR1 SGHVS, CDR2 FNYEAQ. The CDR3 sequence is CASSLGGGALYTEQFF. The DNA of the CDR3 is TGTGCCAGCAGCTTAGGCGGGGGGGCCCTTTACACTGAGCAGTTCTTC.

The chain employs TRBV19 and TRBJ1-2; 8 bases are shared with TRBD1. Germline V lookup: CDR1 LNHDA, CDR2 SQIVND (reference sequence). After removal of 5 bases from V and 8 bases from J, the junction contained 10 bases not matched to a gene. This CDR3 contains 14 residues. In DNA, the CDR3 is TGTGCCAGTAGTTATGGACAGGGAGTAGGGGGCTACACCTTC. It translates to CASSYGQGVGGYTF.

The J gene is TRBJ2-3, the V gene TRBV25-1, with D possibly matching TRBD1 (5 bases). CDR3 length: 15 amino acids. Trimming shortened V by 6 bases and J by 2 bases, and 15 bases separated the two germline ends. The V gene's germline CDR1 is MGHDK and CDR2 SYGVNS. CDR3 sequence: CASRDTGDHTDTQYF. The CDR3 DNA follows: TGTGCCAGCAGGGATACAGGAGACCACACAGATACGCAGTATTTT. Full variable domain (rest looked up from reference TRBV25-1 and TRBJ2-3): EADIYQTPRYLVIGTGKKITLECSQTMGHDKMYWYQQDPGMELHLIHYSYGVNSTEKGDLSSESTVSRIRTEHFPLTLESARPSHTSQYLCASRDTGDHTDTQYFGPGTRLTVL.

The rearrangement links TRBV6-2 or TRBV6-3 to TRBJ2-7; D remains ambiguous. V lost 6 bases and J 5 bases, leaving 11 bases between the germline ends. Germline assignment: CDR1 MNHEY and CDR2 SVGEGT. The CDR3 sequence is 12 residues long. The CDR3 reads CASSRRNHEQYF. The CDR3 nucleotides read TGTGCCAGCAGCCGCAGAAATCACGAGCAGTACTTC.

This chain connects TRBV19 to TRBJ1-1; D gene ambiguous. V shed 3 bases and J shed 0 bases, with 8 bases lying between them. The CDR3 consists of 14 residues. Germline CDR1 and CDR2: LNHDA and SQIVND (reference sequence). The CDR3 spells CASSIGVVNTEAFF. CDR3 nucleotides: TGTGCCAGTAGTATTGGGGTGGTGAACACTGAAGCTTTCTTT.